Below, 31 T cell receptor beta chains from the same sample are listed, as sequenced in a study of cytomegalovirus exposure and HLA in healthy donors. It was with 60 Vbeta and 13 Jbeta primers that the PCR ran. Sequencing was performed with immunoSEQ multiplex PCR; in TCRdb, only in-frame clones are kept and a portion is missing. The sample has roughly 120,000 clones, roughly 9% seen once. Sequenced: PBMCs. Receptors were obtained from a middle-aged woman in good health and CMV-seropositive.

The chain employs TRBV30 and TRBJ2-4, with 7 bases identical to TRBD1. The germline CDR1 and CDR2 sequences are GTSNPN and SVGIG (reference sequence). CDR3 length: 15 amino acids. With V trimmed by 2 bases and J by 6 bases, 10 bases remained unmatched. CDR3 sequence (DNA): TGTGCCTGGAGTTCCCCCCGGGACAGTGGAAACATTCAGTACTTC. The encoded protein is CAWSSPRDSGNIQYF.

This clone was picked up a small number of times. CDR3 nucleotide sequence: TGTGCCAGCAGCCCATCTGATCCTGGGTTTGAGGACACTGAAGCTTTCTTT. This translates into CASSPSDPGFEDTEAFF. The chain has TRBV27 and TRBJ1-1; D uncertain. The CDR3 runs to 17 residues. V lost 6 bases to trimming and J lost 3 bases, with 23 bases between them. Germline-derived CDR1 and CDR2 are MNHEY and SMNVEV (reference sequence).

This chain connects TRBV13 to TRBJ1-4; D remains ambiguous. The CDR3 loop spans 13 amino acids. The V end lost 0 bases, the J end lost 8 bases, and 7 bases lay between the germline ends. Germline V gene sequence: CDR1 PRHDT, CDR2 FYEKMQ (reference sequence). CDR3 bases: TGTGCCAGCAGCTTAGGACTAGGGGAAAAACTGTTTTTT. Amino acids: CASSLGLGEKLFF.

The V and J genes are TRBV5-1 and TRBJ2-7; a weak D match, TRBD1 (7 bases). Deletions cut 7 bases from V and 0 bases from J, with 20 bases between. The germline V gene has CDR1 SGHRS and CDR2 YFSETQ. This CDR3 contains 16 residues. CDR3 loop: CASSNAGQGGSYEQYF. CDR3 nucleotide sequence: TGCGCCAGCTCTAATGCGGGGCAGGGGGGCTCCTACGAGCAGTACTTC.

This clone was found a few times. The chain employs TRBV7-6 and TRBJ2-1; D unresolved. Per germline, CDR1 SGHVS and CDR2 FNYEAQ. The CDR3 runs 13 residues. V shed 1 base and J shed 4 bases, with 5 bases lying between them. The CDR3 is CASSLGDYNEQFF. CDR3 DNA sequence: TGTGCCAGCAGCTTAGGAGATTACAATGAGCAGTTCTTC.

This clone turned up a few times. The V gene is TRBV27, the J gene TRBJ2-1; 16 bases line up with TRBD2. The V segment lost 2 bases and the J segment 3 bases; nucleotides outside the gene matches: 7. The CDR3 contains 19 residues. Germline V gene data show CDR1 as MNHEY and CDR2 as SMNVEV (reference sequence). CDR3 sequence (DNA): TGTGCCAGCAGTTTAGGGGGACTAGCGGGGGGGCCGAACTACAATGAGCAGTTCTTC. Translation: CASSLGGLAGGPNYNEQFF.

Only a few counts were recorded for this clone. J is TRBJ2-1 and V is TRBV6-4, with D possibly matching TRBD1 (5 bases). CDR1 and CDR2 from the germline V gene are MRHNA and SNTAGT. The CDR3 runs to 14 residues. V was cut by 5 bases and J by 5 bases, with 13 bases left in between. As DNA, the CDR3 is TGTGCCAGCAGTCGTCAGGGCATCCACAATGAGCAGTTCTTC. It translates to CASSRQGIHNEQFF.

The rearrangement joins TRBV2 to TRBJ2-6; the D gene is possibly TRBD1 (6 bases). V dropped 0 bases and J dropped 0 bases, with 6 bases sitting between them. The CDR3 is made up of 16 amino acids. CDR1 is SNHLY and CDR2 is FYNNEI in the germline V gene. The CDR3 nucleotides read TGTGCCAGCAGTGAAGCAGGGGGCTCTGGGGCCAACGTCCTGACTTTC. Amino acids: CASSEAGGSGANVLTF.

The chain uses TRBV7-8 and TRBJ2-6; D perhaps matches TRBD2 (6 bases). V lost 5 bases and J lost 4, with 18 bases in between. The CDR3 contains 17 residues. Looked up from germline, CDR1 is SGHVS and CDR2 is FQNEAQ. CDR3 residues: CASSPITAGAGANVLTF. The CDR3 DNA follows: TGTGCCAGCAGCCCCATAACAGCGGGCGCCGGGGCCAACGTCCTGACTTTC.

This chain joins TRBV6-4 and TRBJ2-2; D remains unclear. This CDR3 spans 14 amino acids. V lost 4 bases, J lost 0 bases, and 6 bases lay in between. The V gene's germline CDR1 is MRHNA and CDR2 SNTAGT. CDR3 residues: CASSGVANTGELFF. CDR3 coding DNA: TGTGCCAGCAGTGGAGTCGCGAACACCGGGGAGCTGTTTTTT.

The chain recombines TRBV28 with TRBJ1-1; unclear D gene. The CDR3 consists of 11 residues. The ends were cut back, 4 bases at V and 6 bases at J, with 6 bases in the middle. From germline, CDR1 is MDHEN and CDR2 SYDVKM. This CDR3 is CASSSGPEAFF. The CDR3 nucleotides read TGTGCCAGCAGTTCAGGTCCTGAAGCTTTCTTT.

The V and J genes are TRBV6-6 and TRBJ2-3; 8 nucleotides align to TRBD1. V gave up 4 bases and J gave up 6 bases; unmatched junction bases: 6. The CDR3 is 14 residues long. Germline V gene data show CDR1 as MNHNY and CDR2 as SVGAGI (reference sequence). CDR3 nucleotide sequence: TGTGCCAGCAGTTTTGGACAGGGAGGCGATACGCAGTATTTT. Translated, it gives CASSFGQGGDTQYF.

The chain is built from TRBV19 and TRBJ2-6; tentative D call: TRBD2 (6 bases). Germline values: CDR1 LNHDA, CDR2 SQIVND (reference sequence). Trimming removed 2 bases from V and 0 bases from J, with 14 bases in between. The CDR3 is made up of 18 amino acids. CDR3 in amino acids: CASSIRDSLSSGANVLTF. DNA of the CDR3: TGTGCCAGTAGTATACGGGACTCATTGAGCTCTGGGGCCAACGTCCTGACTTTC.

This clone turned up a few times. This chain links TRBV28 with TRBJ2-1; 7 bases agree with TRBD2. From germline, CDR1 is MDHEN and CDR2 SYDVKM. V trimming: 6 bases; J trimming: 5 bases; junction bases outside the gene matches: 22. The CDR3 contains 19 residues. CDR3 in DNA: TGTGCCAGCAGCTCGAATGACGGAACAAGGACTAGAGTCCACAATGAGCAGTTCTTC. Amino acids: CASSSNDGTRTRVHNEQFF.

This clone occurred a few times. The CDR3, as DNA: TGTGCCTGGAACATGGACACAGACTCGAACACCGGGGAGCTGTTTTTT. It encodes CAWNMDTDSNTGELFF. The rearrangement joins TRBV30 to TRBJ2-2; perhaps TRBD1 as D (5 bases). V lost 4 bases and J lost 0, with 15 bases in between. The CDR3 is made up of 16 amino acids. Germline lookup yields CDR1 GTSNPN and CDR2 SVGIG (reference sequence).

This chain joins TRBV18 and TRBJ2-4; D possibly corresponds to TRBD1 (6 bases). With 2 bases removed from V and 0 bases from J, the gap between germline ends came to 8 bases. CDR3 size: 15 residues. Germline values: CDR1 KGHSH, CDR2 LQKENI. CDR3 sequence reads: CASSPGQTAKNIQYF. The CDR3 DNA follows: TGTGCCAGCTCACCAGGACAGACAGCCAAAAACATTCAGTACTTC.

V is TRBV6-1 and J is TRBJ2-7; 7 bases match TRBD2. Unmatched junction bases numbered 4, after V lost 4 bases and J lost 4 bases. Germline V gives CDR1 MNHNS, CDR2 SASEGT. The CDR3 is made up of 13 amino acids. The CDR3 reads CASSGGGSYEQYF. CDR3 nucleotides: TGTGCCAGCAGTGGGGGGGGGTCTTACGAGCAGTACTTC.

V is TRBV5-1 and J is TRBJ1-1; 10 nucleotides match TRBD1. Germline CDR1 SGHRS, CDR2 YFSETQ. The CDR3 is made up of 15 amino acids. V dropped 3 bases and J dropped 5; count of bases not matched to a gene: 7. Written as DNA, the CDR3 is TGCGCCAGCAGCTCTACCGGGACAGGGGTGACTGAAGCTTTCTTT. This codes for CASSSTGTGVTEAFF.

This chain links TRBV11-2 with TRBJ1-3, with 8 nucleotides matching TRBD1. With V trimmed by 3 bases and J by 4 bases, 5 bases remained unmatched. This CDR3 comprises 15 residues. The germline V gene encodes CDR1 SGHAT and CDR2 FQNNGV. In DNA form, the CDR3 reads TGTGCCAGCAGCTTTCAGGGGGCATCGGGAAACACCATATATTTT. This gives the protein CASSFQGASGNTIYF.

In DNA, the CDR3 is TGCGCCAGCAGCTCCCAGGGGGGTGGCACTGAAGCTTTCTTT. Protein product: CASSSQGGGTEAFF. The gene calls are TRBV5-1 and TRBJ1-1; TRBD1 aligns across 7 bases. The CDR3 runs to 14 residues. J gave up 4 bases and V 3 bases, and 6 bases lay outside the gene matches. Germline CDR1 SGHRS, CDR2 YFSETQ.

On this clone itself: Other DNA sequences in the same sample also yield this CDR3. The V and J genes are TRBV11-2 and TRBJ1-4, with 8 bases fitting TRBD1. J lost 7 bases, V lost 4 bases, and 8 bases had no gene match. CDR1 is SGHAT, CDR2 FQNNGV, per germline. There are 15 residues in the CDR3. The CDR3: CASSYLRGRGEKLFF. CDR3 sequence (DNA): TGTGCCAGCAGCTACCTCAGGGGGCGAGGTGAAAAACTGTTTTTT.

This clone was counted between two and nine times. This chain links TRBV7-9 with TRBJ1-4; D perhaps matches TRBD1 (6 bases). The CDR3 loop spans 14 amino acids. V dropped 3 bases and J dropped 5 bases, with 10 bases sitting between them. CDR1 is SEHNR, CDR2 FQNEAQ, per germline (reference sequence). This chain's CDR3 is CASSFSGTNEKLFF. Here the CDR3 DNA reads TGTGCCAGCAGCTTTTCCGGGACAAATGAAAAACTGTTTTTT.

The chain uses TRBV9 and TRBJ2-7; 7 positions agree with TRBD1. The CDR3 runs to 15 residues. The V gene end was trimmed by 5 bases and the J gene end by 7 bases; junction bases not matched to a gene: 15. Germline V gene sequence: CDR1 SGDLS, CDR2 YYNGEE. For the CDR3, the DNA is TGTGCCAGCAGTCCAGTCGGGACAGCTCAAAGGGAGCAGTACTTC. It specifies CASSPVGTAQREQYF.

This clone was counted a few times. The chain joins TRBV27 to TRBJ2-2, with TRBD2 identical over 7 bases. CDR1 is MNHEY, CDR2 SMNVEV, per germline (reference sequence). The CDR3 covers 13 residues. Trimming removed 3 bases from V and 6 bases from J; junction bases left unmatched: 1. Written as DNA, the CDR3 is TGTGCCAGCAGTTTGGGAGGGTCCGGGGAGCTGTTTTTT. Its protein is CASSLGGSGELFF.

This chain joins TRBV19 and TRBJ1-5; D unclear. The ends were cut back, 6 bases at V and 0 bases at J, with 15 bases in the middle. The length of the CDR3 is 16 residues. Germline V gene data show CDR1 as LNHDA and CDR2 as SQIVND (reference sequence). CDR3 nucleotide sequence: TGTGCCAGTAGGGAACCGGGATCAAATAGCAATCAGCCCCAGCATTTT. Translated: CASREPGSNSNQPQHF.

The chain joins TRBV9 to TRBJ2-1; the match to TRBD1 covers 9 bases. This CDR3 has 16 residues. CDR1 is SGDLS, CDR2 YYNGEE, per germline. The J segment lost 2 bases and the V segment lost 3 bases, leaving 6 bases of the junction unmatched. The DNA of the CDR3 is TGTGCCAGCAGCGAGCTCCGGGACAGGGCCTACAATGAGCAGTTCTTC. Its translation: CASSELRDRAYNEQFF.

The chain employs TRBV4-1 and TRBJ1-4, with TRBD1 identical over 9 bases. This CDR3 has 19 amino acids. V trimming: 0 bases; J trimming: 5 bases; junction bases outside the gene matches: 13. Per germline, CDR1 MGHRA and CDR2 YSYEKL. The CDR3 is CASSQEGGQSGQGNEKLFF. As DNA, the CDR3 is TGCGCCAGCAGCCAAGAAGGGGGACAATCGGGACAGGGCAATGAAAAACTGTTTTTT.

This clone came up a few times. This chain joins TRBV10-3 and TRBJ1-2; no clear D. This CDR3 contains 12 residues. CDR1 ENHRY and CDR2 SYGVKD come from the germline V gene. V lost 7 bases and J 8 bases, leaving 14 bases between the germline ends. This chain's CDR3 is CAITSDSSGYTF. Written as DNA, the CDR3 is TGTGCCATCACCTCGGACTCCTCGGGCTACACCTTC.

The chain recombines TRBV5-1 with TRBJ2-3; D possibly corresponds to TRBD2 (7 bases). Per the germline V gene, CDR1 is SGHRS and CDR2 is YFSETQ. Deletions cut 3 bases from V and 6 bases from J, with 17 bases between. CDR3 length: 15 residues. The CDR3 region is CASSSGGKYMDTQYF. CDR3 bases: TGCGCCAGCAGCTCGGGGGGCAAGTATATGGATACGCAGTATTTT. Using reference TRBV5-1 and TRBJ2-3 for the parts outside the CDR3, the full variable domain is KAGVTQTPRYLIKTRGQQVTLSCSPISGHRSVSWYQQTPGQGLQFLFEYFSETQRNKGNFPGRFSGRQFSNSRSEMNVSTLELGDSALYLCASSSGGKYMDTQYFGPGTRLTVL.

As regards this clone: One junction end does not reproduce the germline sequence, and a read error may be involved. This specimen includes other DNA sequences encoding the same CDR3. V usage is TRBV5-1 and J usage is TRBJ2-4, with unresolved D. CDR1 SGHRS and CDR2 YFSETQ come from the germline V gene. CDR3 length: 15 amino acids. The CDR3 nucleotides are TGCGCCAGCAGCTTGCAGCAGCCCTCTAGAAACATTCAATACTTC. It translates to CASSLQQPSRNIQYF.

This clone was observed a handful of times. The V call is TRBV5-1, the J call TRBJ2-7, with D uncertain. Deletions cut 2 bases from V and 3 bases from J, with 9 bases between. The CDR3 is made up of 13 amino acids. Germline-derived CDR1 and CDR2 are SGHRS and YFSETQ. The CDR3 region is CASSFLAGYEQYF. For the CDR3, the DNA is TGCGCCAGCAGCTTTTTAGCCGGCTACGAGCAGTACTTC.